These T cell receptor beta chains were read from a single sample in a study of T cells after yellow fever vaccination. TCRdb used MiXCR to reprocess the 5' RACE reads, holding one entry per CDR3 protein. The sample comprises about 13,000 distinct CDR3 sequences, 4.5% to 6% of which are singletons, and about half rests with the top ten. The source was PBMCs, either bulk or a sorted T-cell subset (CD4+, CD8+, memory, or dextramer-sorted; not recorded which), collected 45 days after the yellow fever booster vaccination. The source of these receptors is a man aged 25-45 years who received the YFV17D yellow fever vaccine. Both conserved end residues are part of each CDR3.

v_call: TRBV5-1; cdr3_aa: CASSIGAQNYEQYF
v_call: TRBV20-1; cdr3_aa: CSARVSGGSSYNEQFF
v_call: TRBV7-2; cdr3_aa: CASPPPNTGELFF
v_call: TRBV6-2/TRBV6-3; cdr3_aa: CASAQGVKAFF
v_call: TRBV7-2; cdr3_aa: CASSLVGAKNIQYF
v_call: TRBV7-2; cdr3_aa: CASSLRDFSYEQYF
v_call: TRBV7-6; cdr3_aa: CASSLVTGGRRYNEQFF
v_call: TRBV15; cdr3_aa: CATSRDGETQYF
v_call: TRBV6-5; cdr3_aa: CASSYRGGRANEKLFF
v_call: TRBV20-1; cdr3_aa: CSARGTSGRAMDTGELFF
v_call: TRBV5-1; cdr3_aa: CASSLSGTYEQYF
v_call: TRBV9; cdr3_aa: CASSPDLAGGPAGELFF
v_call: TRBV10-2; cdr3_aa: CASSESLRAGGPETQYF
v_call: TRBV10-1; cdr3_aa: CASSESKGASTDTQYF
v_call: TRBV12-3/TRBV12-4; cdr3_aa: CASGPTYEQYF
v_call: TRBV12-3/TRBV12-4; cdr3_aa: CASSHRLAANEQFF
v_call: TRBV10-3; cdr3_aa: CAISESTGTVSYEQYF
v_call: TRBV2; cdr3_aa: CASRSAGGFYEQYF
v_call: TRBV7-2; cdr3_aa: CASSLRGTTGFYVVRYF
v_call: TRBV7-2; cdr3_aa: CASSLVQRRTFF
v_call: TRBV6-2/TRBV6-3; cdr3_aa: CASSYSGTSIYEQYF
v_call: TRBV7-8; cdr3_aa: CASSRVGGQGTDTQYF
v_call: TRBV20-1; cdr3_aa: CSLRRSVNTEAFF
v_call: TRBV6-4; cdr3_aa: CASFQGLAGLAAGDGELFF
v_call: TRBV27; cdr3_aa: CASRYPAGRAFF
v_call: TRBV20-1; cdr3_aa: CSAHFGTRSSRNEQFF
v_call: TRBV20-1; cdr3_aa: CSAQILQGSYNEQFF
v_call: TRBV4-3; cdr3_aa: CASSQAWGAQPQHF
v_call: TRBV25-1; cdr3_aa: CASSNDLRHRYEQYF
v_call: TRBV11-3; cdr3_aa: CASSLNGPGELFF
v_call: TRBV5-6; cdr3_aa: CASSLPSGYAPPNTGELFF
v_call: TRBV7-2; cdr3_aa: CASGRLLAGLQETQYF
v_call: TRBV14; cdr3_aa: CASSLAGGSEQFF
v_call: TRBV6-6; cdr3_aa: CASSYGDRLYF
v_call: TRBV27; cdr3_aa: CASGRGLGNQPQHF
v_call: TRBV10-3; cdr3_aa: CAIRAGTENYEQYF